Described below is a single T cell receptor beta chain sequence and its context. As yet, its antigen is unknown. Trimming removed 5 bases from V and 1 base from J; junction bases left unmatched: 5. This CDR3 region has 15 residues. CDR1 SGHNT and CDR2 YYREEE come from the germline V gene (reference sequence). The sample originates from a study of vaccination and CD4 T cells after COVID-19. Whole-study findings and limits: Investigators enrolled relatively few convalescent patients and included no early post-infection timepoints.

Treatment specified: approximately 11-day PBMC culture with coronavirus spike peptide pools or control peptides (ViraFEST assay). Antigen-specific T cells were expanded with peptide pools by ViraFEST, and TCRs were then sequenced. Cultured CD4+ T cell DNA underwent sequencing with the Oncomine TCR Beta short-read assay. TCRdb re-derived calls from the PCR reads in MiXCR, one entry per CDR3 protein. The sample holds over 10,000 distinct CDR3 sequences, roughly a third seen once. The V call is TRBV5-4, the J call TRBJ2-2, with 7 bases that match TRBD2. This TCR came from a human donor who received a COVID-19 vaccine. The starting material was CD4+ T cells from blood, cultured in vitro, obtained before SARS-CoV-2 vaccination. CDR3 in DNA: TGTGCCAGCAGTAAAGCGGGGCGGAACACCGGGGAGCTGTTTTTT. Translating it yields CASSKAGRNTGELFF.